This TCR beta chain emerged from a study of cytomegalovirus exposure and HLA in healthy donors. Turning to this clone: What it recognizes is unknown.

Study results and limitations: Relative to equally common others, HLA-associated TCR beta chains showed greater clonal expansion in a later analysis. In an earlier analysis, productive rearrangement rates for most beta V segments clustered near 87% or 30%. The records held CMV serostatus as the only immune exposure information.

Vbeta (60) and Jbeta (13) primers were used in the PCR. Profiled with immunoSEQ multiplex PCR; TCRdb holds only in-frame clones, not every one. Among more than 95,000 clones listed, roughly 70% were seen once. Trimming removed 5 bases at V and 4 bases at J, with 18 bases between. This CDR3 contains 16 residues. Germline CDR1 is SGHTA and CDR2 is FQGTGA. This chain uses TRBV7-3 with TRBJ2-1, with D perhaps TRBD1 (5 bases). This sequence originates from a man aged 35 to 55 in good health and CMV-seropositive. Sequenced sample: PBMCs. The CDR3 nucleotides read TGTGCCAGCAGCCTACAGTCGACAGCCTCATACAATGAGCAGTTCTTC. It yields the protein CASSLQSTASYNEQFF.